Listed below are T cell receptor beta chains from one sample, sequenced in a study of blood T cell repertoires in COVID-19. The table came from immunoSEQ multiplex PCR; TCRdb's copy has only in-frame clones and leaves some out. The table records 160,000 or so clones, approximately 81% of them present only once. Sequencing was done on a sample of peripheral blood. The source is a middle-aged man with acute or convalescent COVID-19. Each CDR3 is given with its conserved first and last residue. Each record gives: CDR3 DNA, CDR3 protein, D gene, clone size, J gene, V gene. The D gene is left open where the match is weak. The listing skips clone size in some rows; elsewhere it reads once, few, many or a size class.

DNA: TGTGCCAGCAGCTCCCTGGGACAGGGCCCCTACGAGCAGTACTTC
CDR3: CASSSLGQGPYEQYF
D: TRBD1
size: once
J: TRBJ2-7
V: TRBV27

DNA: TGCAGCGCCCTTGTGGGTCTAGACTACGAGCAGTACTTC
CDR3: CSALVGLDYEQYF
D: .
size: .
J: TRBJ2-7
V: TRBV29-1

DNA: TGTGCCAGCAGTCGGGAGGGGAGGGGAGATGAAGCTTTCTTT
CDR3: CASSREGRGDEAFF
D: .
size: .
J: TRBJ1-1
V: TRBV7-2

DNA: TGTGCCAGTAGTATTCGGGACAGGGGAGGCGGCTACACCTTC
CDR3: CASSIRDRGGGYTF
D: TRBD1
size: .
J: TRBJ1-2
V: TRBV19

DNA: TGTGCCAGCAGCGTAGATAGCGGGGCCTACAATGAGCAGTTCTTC
CDR3: CASSVDSGAYNEQFF
D: TRBD2
size: .
J: TRBJ2-1
V: TRBV9

DNA: TGTGCCAGCAGTGATTACGGGAGGGCCACTGAAGCTTTCTTT
CDR3: CASSDYGRATEAFF
D: .
size: .
J: TRBJ1-1
V: TRBV2

DNA: TGTGCCAGCAGCCAAGGAGGGCTAGCGGGGGATGAGCAGTTCTTC
CDR3: CASSQGGLAGDEQFF
D: TRBD2
size: .
J: TRBJ2-1
V: TRBV3-1/TRBV3-2

DNA: TGTGCCAGCAGCTTGTCAGGAGCGGGGAGCTCCTACGAGCAGTACTTC
CDR3: CASSLSGAGSSYEQYF
D: TRBD2
size: .
J: TRBJ2-7
V: TRBV7-9

DNA: TGCAGCGTCCAGACAGGGTATAATGAAAAACTGTTTTTT
CDR3: CSVQTGYNEKLFF
D: TRBD1
size: .
J: TRBJ1-4
V: TRBV29-1

DNA: TGCAGCGTTGTCACAGGAGTTAACTATGGCTACACCTTC
CDR3: CSVVTGVNYGYTF
D: .
size: .
J: TRBJ1-2
V: TRBV29-1

DNA: TGTGCCAGCAGCCAACGCCAAGGGACAGGGATCTTTGGAAACACCATATATTTT
CDR3: CASSQRQGTGIFGNTIYF
D: TRBD1
size: .
J: TRBJ1-3
V: TRBV3-1/TRBV3-2

DNA: TGCAGCGTTGAGTCAGGGTTCACAGATACGCAGTATTTT
CDR3: CSVESGFTDTQYF
D: .
size: .
J: TRBJ2-3
V: TRBV29-1

DNA: TGTGCCAGCAGTGAACAGGGGTCCCCCACAGATACGCAGTATTTT
CDR3: CASSEQGSPTDTQYF
D: .
size: .
J: TRBJ2-3
V: TRBV6-1

DNA: TGTGCCAGCTACTCCTCCCACAGGGGCACTGAAGCTTTCTTT
CDR3: CASYSSHRGTEAFF
D: TRBD1
size: .
J: TRBJ1-1
V: TRBV28

DNA: TGTGCCAGCAGTTTGCGGGGGGCCATATATTTT
CDR3: CASSLRGAIYF
D: .
size: .
J: TRBJ1-3
V: TRBV28

DNA: TGTGCCTGGAGTGAAACCCGGTACGAGCAGTACTTC
CDR3: CAWSETRYEQYF
D: .
size: .
J: TRBJ2-7
V: TRBV30

DNA: TGTGCCAGCATCAATAGACAGGGCTCTGGCTACACCTTC
CDR3: CASINRQGSGYTF
D: TRBD1
size: .
J: TRBJ1-2
V: TRBV6-5

DNA: TGTGCCAGCAGCTTGGGAAGGGGAAACTATGGCTACACCTTC
CDR3: CASSLGRGNYGYTF
D: .
size: .
J: TRBJ1-2
V: TRBV5-4

DNA: TGTGCCAGCAGCTTATACGGACTAGCGGAGACCCAGTACTTC
CDR3: CASSLYGLAETQYF
D: TRBD2
size: .
J: TRBJ2-5
V: TRBV7-2

DNA: TGTGCCAGCAGCCAAGGAGATGGGAGGGAAACTGAAGCTTTCTTT
CDR3: CASSQGDGRETEAFF
D: .
size: .
J: TRBJ1-1
V: TRBV3-1/TRBV3-2

DNA: TGTGCCAGCAGCCATTTAAGGACTGCGAACTATGGCTACACCTTC
CDR3: CASSHLRTANYGYTF
D: .
size: .
J: TRBJ1-2
V: TRBV4-2

DNA: TGTGCCAGCAGTTTACCTAGGGGGTTAGGGGAATTAGGTGGAAACACCATATATTTT
CDR3: CASSLPRGLGELGGNTIYF
D: .
size: .
J: TRBJ1-3
V: TRBV28

DNA: TGTGCCACAGGGGATTCCTACGAGCAGTACTTC
CDR3: CATGDSYEQYF
D: .
size: .
J: TRBJ2-7
V: TRBV24-1

DNA: TGTGCCAGCAGCTTCCAGAGGGCAACTAATGAAAAACTGTTTTTT
CDR3: CASSFQRATNEKLFF
D: .
size: .
J: TRBJ1-4
V: TRBV11-2

DNA: TGCGCCAGCAGCGTGACAACGAACACTGAAGCTTTCTTT
CDR3: CASSVTTNTEAFF
D: .
size: .
J: TRBJ1-1
V: TRBV5-1

DNA: TGTGCCAGCAGCTTAGGAGGGTTACGTTCTCCCCTCCACTTT
CDR3: CASSLGGLRSPLHF
D: .
size: .
J: TRBJ1-6
V: TRBV7-8

DNA: TGTGCCAGGGGGGGGCCCGGCTACACCTTC
CDR3: CARGGPGYTF
D: .
size: .
J: TRBJ1-2
V: TRBV11-1

DNA: TGCGCCAGCAGTGAGGCAGGGGGCAATCAGCCCCAGCATTTT
CDR3: CASSEAGGNQPQHF
D: .
size: .
J: TRBJ1-5
V: TRBV10-2

DNA: TGTGCCAGCAGTGAGGGACTAGCGGGGGGGGACGGTGAGCAGTTCTTC
CDR3: CASSEGLAGGDGEQFF
D: TRBD2
size: .
J: TRBJ2-1
V: TRBV6-1

DNA: TGCGCCAGCAGTGAGTCGGGGCTAGCGGGGGGGCTCTCCCACGAGCAGTACTTC
CDR3: CASSESGLAGGLSHEQYF
D: TRBD2
size: .
J: TRBJ2-7
V: TRBV10-1

DNA: TGTGCCAGCAGCCCCGGGACAGCATCAGATACGCAGTATTTT
CDR3: CASSPGTASDTQYF
D: TRBD1
size: .
J: TRBJ2-3
V: TRBV7-2

DNA: TGCGCCAGCAGCCCCCTAAGACGGGGACAGGTGGGGCCGAACTATGGCTACACCTTC
CDR3: CASSPLRRGQVGPNYGYTF
D: TRBD1
size: .
J: TRBJ1-2
V: TRBV5-1

DNA: TGTGCCAGCAGCCGTCGGGGGAACACTGAAGCTTTCTTT
CDR3: CASSRRGNTEAFF
D: .
size: .
J: TRBJ1-1
V: TRBV7-2

DNA: TGTGCCAGCAGCCCTGACGATTACAGGGCCCTCACAGATACGCAGTATTTT
CDR3: CASSPDDYRALTDTQYF
D: .
size: .
J: TRBJ2-3
V: TRBV7-9

DNA: TGTGCCAGCACCCCGGGACTAGAATTAGGGACCCAGTACTTC
CDR3: CASTPGLELGTQYF
D: TRBD2
size: .
J: TRBJ2-5
V: TRBV6-2/TRBV6-3

DNA: TGTGCCAGTAGTATTCTGTCTAGCAATCAGCCCCAGCATTTT
CDR3: CASSILSSNQPQHF
D: .
size: .
J: TRBJ1-5
V: TRBV19